The sequence of this TCR beta chain was determined in a study of a mutant IDH1 vaccine in newly diagnosed glioma. Study-wide context: The therapy given earlier, which was standard therapy, consisted of radiotherapy, temozolomide, or both, and most of the patients received both.

Clones were sequenced by immunoSEQ multiplex PCR, and TCRdb holds only the in-frame ones, with some missing. This sample carries about 60,000 clones, 80% to 90% of them seen once, and the ten largest clones take 3.5% to 4.5%. In this sample, this clone turned up a few times. No antigen is known for it. Described time point: week 35, safety follow-up. Every single dose of the vaccine, 300 ug of mutant IDH1 20-mer peptide, came with topical imiquimod. CDR1 is GTSNPN and CDR2 is SVGIG in the germline V gene (reference sequence). V lost 5 bases to trimming and J lost 6 bases; unmatched junction nucleotides: 6. The length of the CDR3 is 13 residues.

The genes are TRBV30 and TRBJ1-5, with TRBD1 identical over 8 bases. The TCR comes from a man between 25 and 39 years old with glioma. Source: PBMCs, taken from a glioma patient whose treatment included an IDH1 peptide vaccine. CDR3 protein: CAWGQGLAQPQHF. The CDR3 DNA is TGTGCCTGGGGACAGGGATTAGCTCAGCCCCAGCATTTT.